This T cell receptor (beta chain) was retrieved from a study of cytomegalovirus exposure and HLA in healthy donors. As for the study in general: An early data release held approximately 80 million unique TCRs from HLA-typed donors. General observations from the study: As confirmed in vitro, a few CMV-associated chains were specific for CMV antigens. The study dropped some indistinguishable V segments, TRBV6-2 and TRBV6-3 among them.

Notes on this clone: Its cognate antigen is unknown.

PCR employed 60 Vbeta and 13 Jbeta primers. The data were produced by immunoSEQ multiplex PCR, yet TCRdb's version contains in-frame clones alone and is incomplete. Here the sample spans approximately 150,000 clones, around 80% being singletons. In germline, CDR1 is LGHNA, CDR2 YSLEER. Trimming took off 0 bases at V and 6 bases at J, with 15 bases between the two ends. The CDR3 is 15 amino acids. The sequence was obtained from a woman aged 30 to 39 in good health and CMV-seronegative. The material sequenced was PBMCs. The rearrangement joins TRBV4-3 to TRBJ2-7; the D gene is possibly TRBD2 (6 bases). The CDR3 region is CASSQDDTVGGEQYF. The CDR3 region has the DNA TGCGCCAGCAGCCAAGATGACACAGTGGGAGGCGAGCAGTACTTC.